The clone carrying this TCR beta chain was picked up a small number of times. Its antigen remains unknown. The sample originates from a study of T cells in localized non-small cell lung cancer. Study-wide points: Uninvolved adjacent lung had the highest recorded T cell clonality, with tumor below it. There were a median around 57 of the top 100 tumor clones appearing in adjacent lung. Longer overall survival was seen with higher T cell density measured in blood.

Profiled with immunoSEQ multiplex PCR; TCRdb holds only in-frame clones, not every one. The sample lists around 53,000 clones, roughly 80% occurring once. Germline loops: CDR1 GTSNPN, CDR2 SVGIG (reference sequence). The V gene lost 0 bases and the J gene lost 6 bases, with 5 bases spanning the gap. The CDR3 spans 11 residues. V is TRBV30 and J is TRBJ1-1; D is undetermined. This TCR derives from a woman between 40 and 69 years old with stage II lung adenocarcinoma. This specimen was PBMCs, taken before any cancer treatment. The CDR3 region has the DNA TGTGCCTGGAGTGTCAACCCTGAAGCTTTCTTT. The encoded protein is CAWSVNPEAFF.